This entry describes one TCR beta chain. The germline V gene has CDR1 ENHRY and CDR2 SYGVKD. V lost 5 bases and J lost 6, with 7 bases in between. The CDR3 contains 11 residues. The sample belongs to a study of blood T cell repertoires in COVID-19. The wider study: The United States, Italy and Spain provided the acute and convalescent COVID-19 samples.

Repertoires were generated with immunoSEQ multiplex PCR, while TCRdb's copy carries only in-frame clones and drops some. Here the sample spans fewer than 250,000 clones, about 88% being singletons. The sample comprised peripheral blood. This TCR was recovered from a middle-aged man with acute or convalescent COVID-19. The chain has TRBV10-3 and TRBJ1-1; D gene unclear. The chain's CDR3 is CAISLGSEAFF. The CDR3 DNA is TGTGCCATCAGTTTGGGCTCTGAAGCTTTCTTT.